Shown below are 16 T cell receptor beta chains from a single sample sequenced in a study of blood T cell repertoires in COVID-19. Method: immunoSEQ multiplex PCR; TCRdb's copy keeps in-frame clones and lacks some. The table has a few hundred thousand clones, around 85% seen once. Sequenced input: PBMCs or T cells enriched from blood (not recorded which). Receptors were obtained from a middle-aged woman with acute COVID-19.

The chain carries TRBV5-1 and TRBJ1-6; D gene ambiguous. Germline CDR1 SGHRS, CDR2 YFSETQ. V lost 0 bases and J lost 6, with 13 bases in between. The length of the CDR3 is 16 residues. CDR3 nucleotides: TGCGCCAGCAGCTTGGAAGCACGGGTCAGTAATTCACCCCTCCACTTT. Translated, it gives CASSLEARVSNSPLHF.

This clone was seen just once. The rearrangement links TRBV28 to TRBJ2-1, with 10 bases identical to TRBD2. Germline V gene data show CDR1 as MDHEN and CDR2 as SYDVKM. This CDR3 has 16 residues. V dropped 3 bases and J dropped 3; count of bases not matched to a gene: 5. The CDR3 loop is CASSFLAGVNYNEQFF. The CDR3 bases are TGTGCCAGCAGTTTTCTAGCGGGAGTAAACTACAATGAGCAGTTCTTC.

The gene calls are TRBV5-1 and TRBJ2-1; 9 positions match TRBD2. The CDR3 loop spans 16 amino acids. CDR1 is SGHRS, CDR2 YFSETQ, per germline. V lost 0 bases, J lost 6 bases, and 7 bases stayed unmatched. CDR3 sequence (DNA): TGCGCCAGCAGCTTGGAGATAGCGGGAGTCCCCAATGAGCAGTTCTTC. This translates into CASSLEIAGVPNEQFF. Full variable domain (rest looked up from reference TRBV5-1 and TRBJ2-1): KAGVTQTPRYLIKTRGQQVTLSCSPISGHRSVSWYQQTPGQGLQFLFEYFSETQRNKGNFPGRFSGRQFSNSRSEMNVSTLELGDSALYLCASSLEIAGVPNEQFFGPGTRLTVL.

The chain has TRBV27 and TRBJ2-1; D possibly corresponds to TRBD2 (5 bases). The CDR3 has 14 amino acids. From germline, CDR1 is MNHEY and CDR2 SMNVEV (reference sequence). V was pared by 6 bases and J by 8 bases, with 17 bases between. The CDR3 region is CASRRRPSGDEQFF. CDR3 in DNA: TGTGCCAGCAGGAGGAGGCCTTCCGGGGATGAGCAGTTCTTC.

This clone was picked up one time. The J gene is TRBJ1-1, the V gene TRBV6-2 or TRBV6-3; TRBD1 matches at 7 bases. In germline, CDR1 is MNHEY, CDR2 SVGEGT. This CDR3 has 18 residues. After removal of 3 bases from V and 1 base from J, the junction contained 14 bases not matched to a gene. The CDR3 loop reads CASSYFLSRGSSNTEAFF. The CDR3 region has the DNA TGTGCCAGCAGTTATTTTCTGTCCAGGGGGTCCTCGAACACTGAAGCTTTCTTT.

The CDR3 region is CASSSGQNNEQFF. The CDR3, as DNA: TGTGCCAGCTCATCGGGACAGAACAATGAGCAGTTCTTC. This sequence joins TRBV18 and TRBJ2-1, with 7 bases lining up with TRBD1. From germline, CDR1 is KGHSH and CDR2 LQKENI. Trimming removed 5 bases from V and 5 bases from J; junction bases left unmatched: 3. This CDR3 comprises 13 residues.

The V and J genes are TRBV7-9 and TRBJ2-5, with TRBD2 as a possible D gene (6 bases). The CDR3 consists of 16 residues. The germline V and J ends were trimmed by 6 bases and 0 bases, with 17 bases remaining between them. Per germline, CDR1 SEHNR and CDR2 FQNEAQ (reference sequence). The CDR3 nucleotides are TGTGCCAGCAGTCCCGGTGTAGCGGTTTACCAAGAGACCCAGTACTTC. Translating it yields CASSPGVAVYQETQYF. Full variable domain (missing parts from reference TRBV7-9 and TRBJ2-5): DTGVSQNPRHKITKRGQNVTFRCDPISEHNRLYWYRQTLGQGPEFLTYFQNEAQLEKSRLLSDRFSAERPKGSFSTLEIQRTEQGDSAMYLCASSPGVAVYQETQYFGPGTRLLVL.

V and J are TRBV27 and TRBJ1-2, with D possibly TRBD1 on 6 matching bases. CDR1 and CDR2 from the germline V gene are MNHEY and SMNVEV (reference sequence). V was trimmed by 1 base and J by 5 bases, leaving 23 bases between them. The CDR3 spans 18 residues. The CDR3: CASSLYPTTGPMNYGYTF. The CDR3 coding sequence is TGTGCCAGCAGTTTATATCCCACGACAGGTCCCATGAATTATGGCTACACCTTC.

The chain employs TRBV3-1 (or the pseudogene TRBV3-2) and TRBJ2-7, with D unclear. This CDR3 contains 14 residues. CDR1 and CDR2 from the germline V gene are LGHDT and YNNKEL (reference sequence). V shed 3 bases and J shed 0 bases, with 9 bases lying between them. CDR3 residues: CASSHDTSSYEQYF. The CDR3 DNA reads as TGTGCCAGCAGCCACGATACGAGCTCCTACGAGCAGTACTTC.

The chain employs TRBV6-5 and TRBJ2-1, with 7 nucleotides matching TRBD2. This CDR3 is built from 14 residues. Germline V lookup: CDR1 MNHEY, CDR2 SVGAGI. The junction had 3 bases not matched to a gene; V was cut back by 5 bases and J by 2 bases. The CDR3 sequence is CASSTSDTYNEQFF. As DNA, the CDR3 is TGTGCCAGCAGTACTAGCGACACCTACAATGAGCAGTTCTTC.

The chain couples TRBV10-1 to TRBJ2-1; TRBD2 might be the D (5 bases). The germline gives CDR1 WNHNN, CDR2 SYGVQD (reference sequence). This CDR3 is built from 12 residues. Trimming cost V 6 bases and J 6 bases, with 9 bases left between them. The CDR3 DNA follows: TGCGCCAGCAGCCGTGGGAGCAATGAGCAGTTCTTC. Encoded protein: CASSRGSNEQFF.

The J gene is TRBJ2-7, the V gene TRBV11-2; TRBD1 matches 10 bases. The CDR3 loop spans 15 amino acids. V lost 5 bases to trimming and J lost 2 bases; unmatched junction nucleotides: 6. In germline, CDR1 is SGHAT, CDR2 FQNNGV. This CDR3 is CASSDSGTGAYEQYF. As DNA, the CDR3 is TGTGCCAGCAGCGATTCCGGGACAGGGGCCTACGAGCAGTACTTC.

This rearrangement joins TRBV19 to TRBJ1-5; D not resolved. Germline assignment: CDR1 LNHDA and CDR2 SQIVND (reference sequence). The V gene lost 4 bases and the J gene lost 6 bases, with 4 bases spanning the gap. This CDR3 region has 11 residues. The CDR3 coding sequence is TGTGCCAGTAGTAACAGTCAGCCCCAGCATTTT. Amino acids: CASSNSQPQHF.

This clone was observed once. The rearrangement joins TRBV2 to TRBJ2-1; 13 nucleotides align to TRBD2. Trimming cost V 8 bases and J 8 bases; bases outside gene matches: 12. CDR3 length equals 16 residues. Germline CDR1 and CDR2: SNHLY and FYNNEI. In DNA form, the CDR3 reads TGTGCCAGCCTCTTGGGACTAGCGGGATCCGGTGATGAGCAGTTCTTC. It encodes CASLLGLAGSGDEQFF.

The V call is TRBV30, the J call TRBJ2-1, with D perhaps matching TRBD2 (7 bases). With 3 bases removed from V and 7 bases from J, the gap between germline ends came to 13 bases. The CDR3 covers 13 residues. CDR1 and CDR2 from the germline V gene are GTSNPN and SVGIG (reference sequence). The DNA of the CDR3 is TGTGCCTGGAGCTCGGGGGGCCGGAATGAGCAGTTCTTC. It encodes CAWSSGGRNEQFF.

The V gene is TRBV5-1, the J gene TRBJ2-7; TRBD2 matches at 7 bases. The CDR3 runs to 16 residues. The J segment lost 0 bases and the V segment lost 4 bases, leaving 10 bases of the junction unmatched. Germline values: CDR1 SGHRS, CDR2 YFSETQ. DNA of the CDR3: TGCGCCAGCAGCCTTGGCTGGGAGGGCCTCTCCTACGAGCAGTACTTC. It codes for CASSLGWEGLSYEQYF.